The clone carrying this T cell receptor beta chain was observed a handful of times. Its specificity is unknown. The data were taken from a study of cytomegalovirus exposure and HLA in healthy donors. In the study overall: About 200 million T cells yielded around 100 million unique TCR beta sequences, as an earlier analysis found. Notes on the study in general: For cytomegalovirus status, the classifier reportedly gave diagnoses with high specificity and sensitivity.

From germline, CDR1 is SGHRS and CDR2 YFSETQ. V shed 4 bases and J 2 bases; nucleotides not matched to a gene: 7. The CDR3 length is 15 residues. The primer mix had 60 Vbeta and 13 Jbeta primers. Clones were read by immunoSEQ multiplex PCR, and TCRdb kept only the in-frame ones, dropping some. Of about 140,000 clones detected, around 83% appear once; the ten largest clones hold 1% to 1.5%. Sequencing was carried out using PBMCs. The TCR sequence derives from a male donor in good health and CMV-seropositive. The J gene is TRBJ2-5, the V gene TRBV5-1, with 8 bases aligning to TRBD2. For the CDR3, the DNA is TGCGCCAGCAGCGACCGAGCGGGGGCGCAAGAGACCCAGTACTTC. Its protein is CASSDRAGAQETQYF. The full variable domain, rest sourced from reference TRBV5-1 and TRBJ2-5, is KAGVTQTPRYLIKTRGQQVTLSCSPISGHRSVSWYQQTPGQGLQFLFEYFSETQRNKGNFPGRFSGRQFSNSRSEMNVSTLELGDSALYLCASSDRAGAQETQYFGPGTRLLVL.